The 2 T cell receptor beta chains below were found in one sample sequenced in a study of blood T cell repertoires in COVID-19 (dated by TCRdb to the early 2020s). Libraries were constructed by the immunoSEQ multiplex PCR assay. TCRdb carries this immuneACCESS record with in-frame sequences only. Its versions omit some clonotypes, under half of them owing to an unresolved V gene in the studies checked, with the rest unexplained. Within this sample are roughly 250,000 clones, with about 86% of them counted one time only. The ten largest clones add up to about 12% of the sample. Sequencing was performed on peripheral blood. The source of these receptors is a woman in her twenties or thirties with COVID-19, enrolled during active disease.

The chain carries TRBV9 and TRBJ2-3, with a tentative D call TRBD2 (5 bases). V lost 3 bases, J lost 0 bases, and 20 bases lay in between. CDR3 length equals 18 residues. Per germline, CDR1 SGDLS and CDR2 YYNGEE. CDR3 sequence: CASSARSPPPGSTDTQYF. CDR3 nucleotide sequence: TGTGCCAGCAGCGCCCGTAGTCCCCCTCCGGGGAGCACAGATACGCAGTATTTT.

This chain's CDR3 is CASSYGKGVLESQHF. CDR3 DNA sequence: TGTGCCAGCAGTTACGGTAAAGGCGTGCTGGAGTCCCAGCATTTT. V and J are TRBV6-5 and TRBJ1-5, with unresolved D. The CDR3 is 15 amino acids. Germline V gives CDR1 MNHEY, CDR2 SVGAGI. The V end was cut by 2 bases, the J end by 11 bases, with 19 bases between.